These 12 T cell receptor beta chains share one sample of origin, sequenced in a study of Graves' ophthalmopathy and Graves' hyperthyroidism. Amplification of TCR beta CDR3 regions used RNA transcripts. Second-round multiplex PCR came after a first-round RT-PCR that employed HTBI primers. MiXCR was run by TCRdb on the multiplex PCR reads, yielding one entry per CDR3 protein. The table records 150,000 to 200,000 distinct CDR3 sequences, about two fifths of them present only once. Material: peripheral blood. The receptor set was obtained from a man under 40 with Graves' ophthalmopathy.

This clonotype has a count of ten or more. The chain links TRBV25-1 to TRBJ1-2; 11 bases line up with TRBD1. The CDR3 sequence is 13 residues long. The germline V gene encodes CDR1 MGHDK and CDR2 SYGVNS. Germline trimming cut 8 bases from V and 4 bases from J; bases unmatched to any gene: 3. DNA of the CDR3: TGTGCCAGCCTCGGGACAGGGGGCTATGGCTACACCTTC. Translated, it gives CASLGTGGYGYTF.

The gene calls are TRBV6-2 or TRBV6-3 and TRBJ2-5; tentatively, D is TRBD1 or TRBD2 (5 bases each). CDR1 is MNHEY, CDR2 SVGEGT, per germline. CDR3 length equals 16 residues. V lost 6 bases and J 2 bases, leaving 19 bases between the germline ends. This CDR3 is CASSTPRSGRQETQYF. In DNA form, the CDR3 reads TGTGCCAGCAGCACTCCCCGGTCGGGACGACAAGAGACCCAGTACTTC.

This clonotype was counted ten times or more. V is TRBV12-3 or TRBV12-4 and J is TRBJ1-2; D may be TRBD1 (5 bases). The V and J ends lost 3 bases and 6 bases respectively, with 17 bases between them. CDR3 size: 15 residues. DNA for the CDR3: TGTGCCAGCAGTTTTGGGGCAGACCCTTCGGATGGCTACACCTTC. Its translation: CASSFGADPSDGYTF.

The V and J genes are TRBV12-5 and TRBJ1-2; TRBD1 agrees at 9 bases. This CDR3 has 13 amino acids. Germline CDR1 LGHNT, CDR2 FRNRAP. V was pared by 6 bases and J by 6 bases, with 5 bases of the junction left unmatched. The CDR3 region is CASGEQGANGYTF. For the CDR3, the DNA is TGTGCTAGTGGCGAACAGGGGGCGAATGGCTACACCTTC.

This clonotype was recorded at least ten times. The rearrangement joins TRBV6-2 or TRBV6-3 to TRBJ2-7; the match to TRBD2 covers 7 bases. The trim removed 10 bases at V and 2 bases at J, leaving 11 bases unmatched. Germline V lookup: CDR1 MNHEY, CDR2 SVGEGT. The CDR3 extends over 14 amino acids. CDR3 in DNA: TGTGCCATCTCCAGAGCAGCGGGAACCTACGAGCAGTACTTC. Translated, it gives CAISRAAGTYEQYF.

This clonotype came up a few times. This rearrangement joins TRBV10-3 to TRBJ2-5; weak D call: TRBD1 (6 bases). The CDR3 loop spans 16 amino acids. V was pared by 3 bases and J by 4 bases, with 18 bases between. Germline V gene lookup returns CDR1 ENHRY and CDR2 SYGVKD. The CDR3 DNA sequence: TGTGCCATCAGTGACCTCCGCTCCACAGGGTTAGAGACCCAGTACTTC. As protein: CAISDLRSTGLETQYF.

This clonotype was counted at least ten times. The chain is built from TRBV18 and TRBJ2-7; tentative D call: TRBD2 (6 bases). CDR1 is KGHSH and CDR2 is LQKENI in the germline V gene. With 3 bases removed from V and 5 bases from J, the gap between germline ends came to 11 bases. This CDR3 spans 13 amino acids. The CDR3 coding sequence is TGTGCCAGCTCACCCACTAGCACCCACGAGCAGTACTTC. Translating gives CASSPTSTHEQYF.

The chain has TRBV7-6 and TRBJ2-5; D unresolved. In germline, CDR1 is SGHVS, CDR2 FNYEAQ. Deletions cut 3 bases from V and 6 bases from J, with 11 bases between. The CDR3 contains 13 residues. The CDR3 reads CASSFSFTQTQYF. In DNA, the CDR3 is TGTGCCAGCAGCTTTAGTTTCACGCAGACCCAGTACTTC.

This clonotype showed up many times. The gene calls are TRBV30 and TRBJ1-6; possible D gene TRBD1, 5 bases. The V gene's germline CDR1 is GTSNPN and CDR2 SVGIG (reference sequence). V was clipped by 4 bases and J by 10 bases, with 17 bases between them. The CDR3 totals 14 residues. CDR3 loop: CAWMGLGKVSPLHF. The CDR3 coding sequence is TGTGCCTGGATGGGGCTGGGGAAGGTCTCACCCCTCCACTTT.

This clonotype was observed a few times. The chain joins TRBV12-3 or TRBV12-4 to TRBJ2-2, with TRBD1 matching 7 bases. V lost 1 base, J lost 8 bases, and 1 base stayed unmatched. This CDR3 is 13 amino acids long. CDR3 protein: CASSLGGQGELFF. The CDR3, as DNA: TGTGCCAGCAGTTTAGGGGGACAGGGGGAGCTGTTTTTT.

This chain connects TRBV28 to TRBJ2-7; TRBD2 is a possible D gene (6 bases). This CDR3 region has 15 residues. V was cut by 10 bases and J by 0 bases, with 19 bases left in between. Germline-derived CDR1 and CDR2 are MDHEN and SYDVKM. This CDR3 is CATQTPGLRSYEQYF. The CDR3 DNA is TGTGCCACCCAAACCCCGGGACTGCGCTCCTACGAGCAGTACTTC.

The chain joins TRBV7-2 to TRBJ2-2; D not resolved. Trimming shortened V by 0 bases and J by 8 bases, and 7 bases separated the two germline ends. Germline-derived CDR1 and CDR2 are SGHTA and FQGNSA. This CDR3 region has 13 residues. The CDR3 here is CASSLAKSGELFF. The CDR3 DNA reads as TGTGCCAGCAGCTTAGCGAAGTCGGGGGAGCTGTTTTTT.